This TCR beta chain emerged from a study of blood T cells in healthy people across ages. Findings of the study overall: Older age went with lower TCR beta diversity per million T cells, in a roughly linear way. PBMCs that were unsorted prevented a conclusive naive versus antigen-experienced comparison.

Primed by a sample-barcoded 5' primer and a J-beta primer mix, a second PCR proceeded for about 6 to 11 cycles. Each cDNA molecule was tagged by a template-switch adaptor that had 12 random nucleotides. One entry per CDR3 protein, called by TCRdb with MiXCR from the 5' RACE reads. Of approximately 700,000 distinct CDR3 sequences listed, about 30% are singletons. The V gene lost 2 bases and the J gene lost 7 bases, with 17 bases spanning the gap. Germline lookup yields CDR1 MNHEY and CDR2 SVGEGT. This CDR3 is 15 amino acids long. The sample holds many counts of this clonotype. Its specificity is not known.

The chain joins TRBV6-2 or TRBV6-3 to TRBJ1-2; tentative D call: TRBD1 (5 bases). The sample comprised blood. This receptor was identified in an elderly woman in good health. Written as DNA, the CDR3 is TGTGCCAGCAGTTACGCCACCGGGACCCGACGTGGCTACACCTTC. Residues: CASSYATGTRRGYTF.